A selection of T cell receptor beta chains follows, all from one sample in a study of CD8+CD57+ T cells in acquired aplastic anemia. TCRdb re-called the reads through MiXCR, storing one row per CDR3 protein. This sample has 75,000 to 100,000 distinct CDR3 sequences, with 55% to 70% found just once. The sequenced material came from sorted CD4+, CD8+, or CD8+CD57+ T cells (not recorded which) from PBMCs. These receptors all come from a human donor with aplastic anemia. The CDR3 runs from the conserved cysteine through the conserved F or W. The D gene is left open where the match is weak. For some rows the clone size is stated as once, few or many, or as a class when expanded; others skip it.

>TRBV19|TRBJ1-6|.|.
TGTGCCAGTAGTATTCAGGGAAACTCACCCCTCCACTTT
CASSIQGNSPLHF
>TRBV5-6|TRBJ2-5|TRBD2|.
TGTGCCAGCAGCCCCGGGACAGCGGGGGGGGAGACCCAGTACTTC
CASSPGTAGGETQYF
>TRBV29-1|TRBJ2-7|TRBD1|.
TGCAGCGTCACGGGACAGGGCTACGAGCAGTACTTC
CSVTGQGYEQYF
>TRBV25-1|TRBJ2-5|.|.
TGTGCCAGCAGTGAAACCGTGGGTCTGGCGGAGACCCAGTACTTC
CASSETVGLAETQYF
>TRBV29-1|TRBJ1-2|TRBD1|.
TGCAGCGTTGTAGGACAGGTTAACTATGGCTACACCTTC
CSVVGQVNYGYTF
>TRBV20-1|TRBJ1-2|.|.
TGCAGTGCTAGAGATCCGCCTGCGGACAGCCTCTATGGCTACACCTTC
CSARDPPADSLYGYTF
>TRBV6-4|TRBJ2-7|.|once
TGTGCCAGTTCGGGGTACTACGAGCAGTACTTC
CASSGYYEQYF
>TRBV20-1|TRBJ2-5|TRBD1|.
TGCAGTGCTAATTCGAGGGACAGCGGACGAGAGACCCAGTACTTC
CSANSRDSGRETQYF
>TRBV19|TRBJ1-5|.|.
TGTGCCAGTAGTATAGGGACAGTGAGCAATCAGCCCCAGCATTTT
CASSIGTVSNQPQHF
>TRBV29-1|TRBJ2-3|.|few
TGCAGCGTTGAACCGACGCTGGGGTATACGCAGTATTTT
CSVEPTLGYTQYF
>TRBV10-2|TRBJ2-7|TRBD2|.
TGCGCCAGCAGTGATGGTGGGGGGGCCTACGAGCAGTACTTC
CASSDGGGAYEQYF
>TRBV10-2|TRBJ2-7|TRBD2|once
TGCGCCAGCAAAAACAGGAGCGGGGCTGGAACCTACGAGCAGTACTTC
CASKNRSGAGTYEQYF
>TRBV24-1|TRBJ1-5|.|.
TGTGCCACCAACGTGGTCGGGGGTCAGCCCCAGCATTTT
CATNVVGGQPQHF
>TRBV25-1|TRBJ2-3|TRBD2|.
TGTGCCAGCAGCGTCCTAGCGGGGGATCAAGATACGCAGTATTTT
CASSVLAGDQDTQYF
>TRBV5-1|TRBJ2-3|.|.
TGCGCCAGCAGCTTGGCGCAGGGCCCCACAGATACGCAGTATTTT
CASSLAQGPTDTQYF
>TRBV24-1|TRBJ2-2|TRBD1|.
TGTGCCACCAGTGCCGGGACAGGGGACACCGGGGAGCTGTTTTTT
CATSAGTGDTGELFF
>TRBV7-9|TRBJ2-3|.|.
TGTGCCAGTAGTATAGCCCACACAGATACGCAGTATTTT
CASSIAHTDTQYF
>TRBV13|TRBJ1-1|.|.
TGTGCCAGCAGCTTAGGATTAGTTGGGAGGTACACTGAAGCTTTCTTT
CASSLGLVGRYTEAFF
>TRBV20-1|TRBJ1-2|TRBD1|few
TGCAGTGCCCCCGGGACAGGGAGTCGGAACTATGGCTACACCTTC
CSAPGTGSRNYGYTF
>TRBV29-1|TRBJ1-1|.|many
TGCAGCGTCACCGGGCCCCGGGGGTATGAAGCTTTCTTT
CSVTGPRGYEAFF
>TRBV15|TRBJ2-7|.|.
TGTGCCACCAGCAGAGCTGACACCAACGAGCAGTACTTC
CATSRADTNEQYF
>TRBV20-1|TRBJ2-7|TRBD2|.
TGCAGTGCTAGAGTAGCGGGGGGCGACGAGCAGTACTTC
CSARVAGGDEQYF
>TRBV19|TRBJ1-1|TRBD1|.
TGTGCCAGTGGGGGACAGGGGGCCACTGAAGCTTTCTTT
CASGGQGATEAFF
>TRBV11-2|TRBJ2-7|TRBD2|.
TGTGCCAGCAGCTTAGACGGGGGGGGCTCCTACGAGCAGTACTTC
CASSLDGGGSYEQYF
>TRBV7-9|TRBJ1-2|TRBD1|.
TGTGCCAGCAGCTCGGACAGGGACTATGGCTACACCTTC
CASSSDRDYGYTF
>TRBV12-3/TRBV12-4|TRBJ1-1|TRBD1|.
TGTGCCAGCAGTTTAGTAAGGGGACAGGGAATGAACACTGAAGCTTTCTTT
CASSLVRGQGMNTEAFF
>TRBV20-1|TRBJ1-4|.|.
TGCAGTGCTGGTCGGCAGGACAAAGGGAAACTGTTTTTT
CSAGRQDKGKLFF
>TRBV7-8|TRBJ1-2|.|.
TGTGCCAGCAGCCTAGGCGGGGGGACTATCTATGGCTACACCTTC
CASSLGGGTIYGYTF
>TRBV7-6|TRBJ1-2|TRBD1|.
TGTGCCAGCAGCTTAGCGCAAGGGACAGGGGGTGGCTACACCTTC
CASSLAQGTGGGYTF
>TRBV19|TRBJ1-2|.|few
TGTGCCAGTAGTTACCGCAGGACGGATGGCTACACCTTC
CASSYRRTDGYTF
>TRBV19|TRBJ1-2|TRBD1|.
TGTGCCAGTAGCCCGGCCCCGGACAGGACTGGCTACACCTTC
CASSPAPDRTGYTF
>TRBV20-1|TRBJ2-7|.|.
TGCAGTGCTAGAGACCAAACCTACGAGCAGTACTTC
CSARDQTYEQYF
>TRBV19|TRBJ2-5|.|.
TGTGCCAGTAGTATCCTTGTAGGCGAGACCCAGTACTTC
CASSILVGETQYF
>TRBV2|TRBJ1-2|.|once
TGTGCCAGCAAGCTGGGGGCTCGTGGCTACACCTTC
CASKLGARGYTF
>TRBV5-1|TRBJ1-1|TRBD1|.
TGCGCCAGCGGGACAGGGGGAGAGACTGAAGCTTTCTTT
CASGTGGETEAFF
>TRBV15|TRBJ1-6|.|few
TGTGCCACCAGCAGAGATCCGGGGCTACTGTCTTCACCCCTCCACTTT
CATSRDPGLLSSPLHF
>TRBV12-3/TRBV12-4|TRBJ1-1|.|.
TGTGCCAGCAGCATACGTGAGACGAACACTGAAGCTTTCTTT
CASSIRETNTEAFF
>TRBV20-1|TRBJ1-1|.|.
TGCAGTGCTAGGTCCACCAGAATGAACACTGAAGCTTTCTTT
CSARSTRMNTEAFF
>TRBV7-8|TRBJ2-7|.|once
TGTGCCAGCAGTCTACGACGGGAAGCCCACGAGCAGTACTTC
CASSLRREAHEQYF
>TRBV27|TRBJ1-2|.|.
TGTGCCAGCAGGCTGGGACAATCCTATGGCTACACCTTC
CASRLGQSYGYTF
>TRBV24-1|TRBJ2-5|TRBD2|.
TGTGCCACCAGTGACACTCCTGGACTAGCGGGGGGTCCCACGGGGAGGACCCAGTACTTC
CATSDTPGLAGGPTGRTQYF
>TRBV10-3|TRBJ1-6|.|.
TGTGCCATCAGGAACGACGGGTATAATTCACCCCTCCACTTT
CAIRNDGYNSPLHF
>TRBV10-3|TRBJ2-7|.|once
TGTGCCATCAGTGATTCTACCCTGGGGGTGCACTACGAGCAGTACTTC
CAISDSTLGVHYEQYF
>TRBV7-9|TRBJ1-1|.|.
TGTGCCAGCAGCTTAGAAAGTGGAGGAACTGAAGCTTTCTTT
CASSLESGGTEAFF
>TRBV7-9|TRBJ1-1|.|many
TGTGCCAGCAGCTCGACAGCGATTGAAGCTTTCTTT
CASSSTAIEAFF
>TRBV11-1|TRBJ2-1|.|.
TGTGCCAGCAGCTTAGGTGACTACCACAATGAGCAGTTCTTC
CASSLGDYHNEQFF
>TRBV29-1|TRBJ2-7|.|many
TGCAGCGTTGAGGGGCAGAGCTACGAGCAGTACTTC
CSVEGQSYEQYF
>TRBV12-3/TRBV12-4|TRBJ1-6|.|.
TGTGCCAGCAGTTTGGGTGGTAATAATTCACCCCTCCACTTT
CASSLGGNNSPLHF
>TRBV24-1|TRBJ1-2|TRBD1|.
TGTGCCACCAGTGATTCGGACAGGGGGCATGGCTACACCTTC
CATSDSDRGHGYTF